These T cell receptor beta chains were read from a single sample in a study of CD8 T cells in ankylosing spondylitis. Via MiXCR, TCRdb re-called the 5' RACE reads, giving one row per CDR3 protein. Of approximately 440,000 distinct CDR3 sequences listed, 15% to 20% are singletons. Material: blood, either unsorted or a sorted T cell fraction (not recorded which). The origin of the receptors is a male donor with ankylosing spondylitis. Both conserved end residues are part of each CDR3. A D gene is named only where the DNA matches it firmly. Some rows have no size entry. The others give once, few or many, or a class for an expanded clone.

>few|TRBJ1-1|-|TRBV30
TGTGCCTGGAGTCTAGGGGAAAGGACTGAAGCTTTCTTT
CAWSLGERTEAFF
>many|TRBJ1-1|TRBD1|TRBV24-1
TGTGCCACCAGAGGATCGGGACAGAAGAACACTGAAGCTTTCTTT
CATRGSGQKNTEAFF
>many|TRBJ1-3|-|TRBV5-1
TGCGCCAGCAGCGGCGGAGACTCTGGAAACACCATATATTTT
CASSGGDSGNTIYF
>-|TRBJ2-3|-|TRBV5-1
TGCGCCAGCAGCGGCGTCCTCACAGATACGCAGTATTTT
CASSGVLTDTQYF
>few|TRBJ2-1|-|TRBV28
TGTGCCATCCAACCGAGGGGGGCCTACAATGAGCAGTTCTTC
CAIQPRGAYNEQFF
>-|TRBJ2-7|-|TRBV4-1
TGCGCCAGCAGCCAAGCACTCCAACCAACCTACGAGCAGTACTTC
CASSQALQPTYEQYF
>few|TRBJ2-7|-|TRBV12-3/TRBV12-4
TGTGCCAGCGGCCTCGGCGGCGAGCAGTACTTC
CASGLGGEQYF
>-|TRBJ2-5|TRBD2|TRBV4-2
TGTGCCAGCAGCCCTGGACTAGCGGGGAACCAAGAGACCCAGTACTTC
CASSPGLAGNQETQYF
>-|TRBJ2-5|-|TRBV11-1
TGTGCCAGCAGCTTAGTGCGGCTAACCCTCACTGCGGCCCAAGAGACCCAGTACTTC
CASSLVRLTLTAAQETQYF
>many|TRBJ2-3|TRBD2|TRBV12-3/TRBV12-4
TGTGCCAGCAGTTTTCGGACTAGCGGTTTCACAGATACGCAGTATTTT
CASSFRTSGFTDTQYF
>few|TRBJ1-6|-|TRBV11-1
TGTGCCAGCAGCGTCGCGGGCGGCAGCTATAATTCACCCCTCCACTTT
CASSVAGGSYNSPLHF
>many|TRBJ2-3|-|TRBV3-1
TGTGCCAGCAGCCAAGAACGCGAGGCCCCCACAGATACGCAGTATTTT
CASSQEREAPTDTQYF
>-|TRBJ2-7|-|TRBV29-1
TGCAGCGTTGAGGACGACACCCCCTACGAGCAGTACTTC
CSVEDDTPYEQYF
>few|TRBJ2-5|TRBD2|TRBV6-1
TGTGCCAGCACCTCCGGACTAGCGGGAGAGACCCAGTACTTC
CASTSGLAGETQYF
>many|TRBJ2-2|-|TRBV12-3/TRBV12-4
TGTGCCAGCGGGGCTCTTGCGAACACCGGGGAGCTGTTTTTT
CASGALANTGELFF
>-|TRBJ2-2|TRBD1|TRBV5-1
TGCGCCAGCAGCTCGGGACAGGGGGCGAACACCGGGGAGCTGTTTTTT
CASSSGQGANTGELFF
>-|TRBJ2-2|-|TRBV7-3
TGTGCCAGCAGCTTAACTGTGTCCCGGGGCACCGGGGAGCTGTTTTTT
CASSLTVSRGTGELFF
>few|TRBJ1-5|-|TRBV5-5
TGTGCCAGCAGCTCCCGCCGGGACGGCTCAAATCAGCCCCAGCATTTT
CASSSRRDGSNQPQHF
>few|TRBJ2-1|-|TRBV4-2
TGTGCCAGCAGCCAAGTGACTAGCTCCTACAATGAGCAGTTCTTC
CASSQVTSSYNEQFF
>few|TRBJ1-4|-|TRBV6-1
TGTGCCAGCACGAGGGTAGCTAATGAAAAACTGTTTTTT
CASTRVANEKLFF
>few|TRBJ2-1|TRBD2|TRBV28
TGTGCCAGCAGTCGCCCCCAGGCTAGCGGGGGGTACAATGAGCAGTTCTTC
CASSRPQASGGYNEQFF
>-|TRBJ2-7|TRBD1|TRBV27
TGTGCCAGCAGCCCGAAGGGGACAGCCTACGAGCAGTACTTC
CASSPKGTAYEQYF
>-|TRBJ1-2|TRBD1|TRBV6-1
TGTGCCAGCAGTGAGGGGACAGATCCTTTCTATGGCTACACCTTC
CASSEGTDPFYGYTF
>-|TRBJ2-3|-|TRBV20-1
TGCAGTGTTCGACCAAACACAGATACGCAGTATTTT
CSVRPNTDTQYF
>-|TRBJ2-3|TRBD2|TRBV6-2/TRBV6-3
TGTGCCAGCAGCGTTAGCGGGTCTAGCACAGATACGCAGTATTTT
CASSVSGSSTDTQYF
>-|TRBJ1-4|TRBD1|TRBV4-2
TGTGCCAGCAGCCAAGATTTCGGACAGGGTGGAGTTGAAAAACTGTTTTTT
CASSQDFGQGGVEKLFF
>few|TRBJ2-1|-|TRBV7-9
TGTGCCAGCAGCTTCCAGGGACCTCCTTACAATGAGCAGTTCTTC
CASSFQGPPYNEQFF
>-|TRBJ1-5|TRBD1|TRBV20-1
TGCTGTGCTAGACAAGGACAGGGGGCGGTGGGCAATCAGCCCCAGCATTTT
CCARQGQGAVGNQPQHF
>few|TRBJ2-1|TRBD2|TRBV7-3
TGTGCCAGCAGCTCCCGGACTAGCGGGAGGGCCGGTGAGCAGTTCTTC
CASSSRTSGRAGEQFF
>many|TRBJ2-1|TRBD2|TRBV24-1
TGTGCCACCAGTGATTTGCGAGGGACTAGGGACTCGTCCTACAATGAGCAGTTCTTC
CATSDLRGTRDSSYNEQFF
>-|TRBJ1-1|-|TRBV5-4
TGTGCCAGCAGCTTGGGGGGTCGTGACACTGAAGCTTTCTTT
CASSLGGRDTEAFF
>few|TRBJ1-6|-|TRBV3-1
TGTGCCAGCAGCCCCACCACCGGGACTGCGAATTCACCCCTCCACTTT
CASSPTTGTANSPLHF
>-|TRBJ2-1|TRBD2|TRBV12-3/TRBV12-4
TGTGCCAGCAAGGGGACTAGCGGGGTACCAGAGCAGTTCTTC
CASKGTSGVPEQFF
>-|TRBJ2-7|-|TRBV6-2/TRBV6-3
TGTGCCAGCAGTTCGAACTCGGGATATCTCGAGCAGTACTTC
CASSSNSGYLEQYF
>-|TRBJ2-5|TRBD2|TRBV24-1
TGTGCCACCAGTGATAGCGGGAAGGGTTGGGAGACCCAGTACTTC
CATSDSGKGWETQYF
>few|TRBJ1-5|TRBD1|TRBV11-2
TGTGCCAGCAGCTTACTTGGGACAGGGGTGATTAGCAATCAGCCCCAGCATTTT
CASSLLGTGVISNQPQHF
>-|TRBJ2-1|-|TRBV4-3
TGCGCCAGCAGCCAAGATGAGGCCAGTTACAATGAGCAGTTCTTC
CASSQDEASYNEQFF
>many|TRBJ2-2|-|TRBV12-3/TRBV12-4
TGTGCCAGCAGCTTCCGGGCTAGCACTTTCGGGGAGCTGTTTTTT
CASSFRASTFGELFF
>-|TRBJ1-5|-|TRBV18
TGTGCCAGCTCACCGGGGAAGGAGCCCTATAGCAATCAGCCCCAGCATTTT
CASSPGKEPYSNQPQHF
>-|TRBJ2-2|-|TRBV7-7
TGTGCTAGCAGCTTAGCCCCTCCGGGACCAAACACCGGGGAGCTGTTTTTT
CASSLAPPGPNTGELFF
>-|TRBJ1-5|-|TRBV28
TGTGCCAGCACCGTACCCGTGGGCCGGGCCTATAATCAGCCCCAGCATTTT
CASTVPVGRAYNQPQHF
>-|TRBJ1-1|TRBD1|TRBV29-1
TGCAGCGTGTGGGACAGGATGAACACTGAAGCTTTCTTT
CSVWDRMNTEAFF
>few|TRBJ1-2|-|TRBV20-1
TGCAGTACCGACACCACCAGTTATGGCTACACCTTC
CSTDTTSYGYTF
>few|TRBJ1-4|-|TRBV15
TGTGCCACCAGCAGAGATAAACCGACCAAGGAAAAACTGTTTTTT
CATSRDKPTKEKLFF
>-|TRBJ2-3|-|TRBV14
TGTGCCAGCAGCCAAACTCGGGGGAGTTGGAATACGCAGTATTTT
CASSQTRGSWNTQYF
>few|TRBJ2-3|TRBD2|TRBV3-1
TGTGCCAGCAGCCAAGATCTTGGACTAGCGGGCCCCAACACAGATACGCAGTATTTT
CASSQDLGLAGPNTDTQYF
>many|TRBJ2-3|TRBD1|TRBV24-1
TGTGCCACCAGTGACCGAGACAGGGGCACAGATACGCAGTATTTT
CATSDRDRGTDTQYF
>-|TRBJ2-1|TRBD2|TRBV7-2
TGTGCCAGCAGCTCCAGACCGGGAGCGGGACTATACAATGAGCAGTTCTTC
CASSSRPGAGLYNEQFF
>-|TRBJ2-1|TRBD2|TRBV11-2
TGTGCCAGCAGACAGCTAGCGGGAGGGCCCGTGGGGCAGTTCTTC
CASRQLAGGPVGQFF
>-|TRBJ2-1|-|TRBV20-1
TGCAGTGCTAGAGGGCAGGTCTCCTACAATGAGCAGTTCTTC
CSARGQVSYNEQFF
>-|TRBJ2-3|TRBD1|TRBV18
TGTGCCAGCTCACGGGTGACAGGGAGCGCTGCAGATACGCAGTATTTT
CASSRVTGSAADTQYF